This T cell receptor (beta chain) was obtained from a study of molecular identifiers for immune sequencing clone quantification. For the study at large: Within a replicate experiment, RNA obtained from either about 20,000 or 100,000 naive CD8 cells was divided into five aliquots, and four of those aliquots were then sequenced.

The CDR3 loop spans 14 amino acids. V lost 0 bases and J 5 bases, leaving 11 bases between the germline ends. Germline-derived CDR1 and CDR2 are SGHDN and FVKESK. TCRdb re-called the PCR reads with MiXCR, one entry per CDR3 protein. The sample shows roughly 100,000 distinct CDR3 sequences, 30% to 45% of them seen only once. With RNA at 10%, 30% or 50%, naive CD8 libraries came from around 20,000 to 990,000 sorted cells. Overall study results and limits: Even with about a million naive cells present, spiked Jurkat TCR RNA from one cell was reportedly detectable.

This clonotype was recorded a few times. The target antigen is unknown. This chain joins TRBV14 and TRBJ2-7, with a weak D call TRBD1 (5 bases). The sequenced sample consisted of naive CD8+ T cells from blood, with Jurkat cell RNA spiked in. Subset described: FACS-sorted CD8+CD4-CCR7+CD45RA+ naive T cells. This clonotype was sampled from a human donor in good health. Some libraries in this study had Jurkat cell RNA spiked in. The CDR3 DNA follows: TGTGCCAGCAGCCAAGAACAGGAGTTGAACGAGCAGTACTTC. Encoded protein: CASSQEQELNEQYF.